This TCR beta chain stems from a study of blood T cell repertoires in COVID-19. In the study overall: The samples span acute and convalescent COVID-19 from the United States, Italy and Spain. In each case, the material was cDNA or gDNA derived from T cells, B-cell-depleted T cells, or PBMCs.

Authors' methods: Amplified reference gene primers provided the basis for estimating nucleated cell counts. TCRdb keeps only in-frame clones here, not all; method: immunoSEQ multiplex PCR. From that table come the V and J calls and clone size; the DNA was used to work out D and trimming. The profile shows about 220,000 clones, 80% of them singletons. This CDR3 spans 12 amino acids. The germline V gene has CDR1 LGHDT and CDR2 YNNKEL (reference sequence). The V gene lost 6 bases and the J gene lost 7 bases, with 12 bases spanning the gap. This clonotype was sampled from a human donor in a cohort sampled during active COVID-19. The chain recombines TRBV3-1 (or the pseudogene TRBV3-2) with TRBJ1-2; D not certain. Sequencing input: peripheral blood. The CDR3 here is CASRYSSGGYTF. The CDR3, as DNA: TGTGCCAGCAGGTACTCGTCGGGTGGCTACACCTTC.